This T cell receptor beta chain originates from a study of OX40 agonist ivuxolimab in advanced cancers. Whole-study findings and limits: Clonal expansion in partial responders at 0.1-3.0 mg/kg ranked among the lowest. Low normalized T-cell clonal expansion was additionally recorded for some nonresponders. On average, a greater number of expanded clones characterised CD8+ T cells relative to CD4+.

A remark on this clone: Antigen unknown.

The CDR3 sequence is 15 residues long. Germline V lookup: CDR1 SGHNT, CDR2 YENEEA. V shed 2 bases and J 2 bases; nucleotides not matched to a gene: 5. Assay: immunoSEQ multiplex PCR; the TCRdb copy retains only in-frame clones and omits some. The sample consists of about 79,000 clones, about 94% of them appearing once. This sequence joins TRBV11-3 and TRBJ2-5, with TRBD1 matching over 7 bases. This clonotype originated in an adult with an advanced solid tumor such as melanoma, head and neck, liver or kidney cancer. Sequences were derived from CD4+ or CD8+ T cells sorted from blood, sampled in a trial of the OX40 agonist ivuxolimab. CDR3 bases: TGTGCCAGCAGCTTAAGGGGGACAGCACAAGAGACCCAGTACTTC. This encodes CASSLRGTAQETQYF.